Below, 20 T cell receptor beta chains from the same sample are listed, as sequenced in a study of T cell changes during pregnancy in multiple sclerosis (dated by TCRdb to the late 2010s). Library preparation employed the immunoSEQ multiplex PCR assay. The table was pulled from immuneACCESS by TCRdb, which kept in-frame rearrangements only. Such tables lose some clones; where checked, under half of the loss comes from unresolved V genes, and the rest has no known cause. The sample profile shows approximately 130,000 clones; roughly 95% of them were found once. The ten largest clonotypes hold around 0.46% of the sample. Material: peripheral blood, obtained after pregnancy. The receptors here all came from a female donor with multiple sclerosis, enrolled in a pregnancy study.

The chain is built from TRBV7-2 and TRBJ2-6; weak D call: TRBD2 (5 bases). Germline assignment: CDR1 SGHTA and CDR2 FQGNSA. V dropped 5 bases and J dropped 3 bases, with 14 bases sitting between them. This CDR3 is 16 amino acids long. The DNA of the CDR3 is TGTGCCAGCAGCCGCCGTGGGAGCGGTGGGGCCAACGTCCTGACTTTC. Encoded protein: CASSRRGSGGANVLTF. The full variable domain, its missing parts supplied by reference TRBV7-2 and TRBJ2-6, is GAGVSQSPSNKVTEKGKDVELRCDPISGHTALYWYRQSLGQGLEFLIYFQGNSAPDKSGLPSDRFSAERTGGSVSTLTIQRTQQEDSAVYLCASSRRGSGGANVLTFGAGSRLTVL.

The J gene is TRBJ2-1, the V gene TRBV2, with a possible D match to TRBD2 (5 bases). Per the germline V gene, CDR1 is SNHLY and CDR2 is FYNNEI. The length of the CDR3 is 16 residues. With 3 bases removed from V and 2 bases from J, the gap between germline ends came to 14 bases. CDR3 amino acids: CASSDHYSAPYNEQFF. DNA of the CDR3: TGTGCCAGCAGTGACCACTATAGCGCCCCCTACAATGAGCAGTTCTTC.

Here the CDR3 DNA reads TGTGCCAGCTCACTTAAGACGACGGGGGGAGGTCAGCCCCAGCATTTT. Amino acid sequence: CASSLKTTGGGQPQHF. This chain joins TRBV18 and TRBJ1-5, with a possible D match to TRBD1 (5 bases). CDR1 is KGHSH, CDR2 LQKENI, per germline. The CDR3 has 16 residues. V gave up 4 bases and J gave up 6 bases, with 19 bases separating them.

This clone came up once. The chain employs TRBV2 and TRBJ2-7; D perhaps matches TRBD1 (6 bases). V lost 5 bases to trimming and J lost 0 bases, with 8 bases between them. The germline V gene has CDR1 SNHLY and CDR2 FYNNEI. CDR3 length equals 13 residues. CDR3 coding DNA: TGTGCCAGCAGTTACAGGGACTCCTACGAGCAGTACTTC. As protein: CASSYRDSYEQYF.

A few counts support this clone. This chain uses TRBV9 with TRBJ1-4; no firm D call. Germline values: CDR1 SGDLS, CDR2 YYNGEE. This CDR3 has 15 amino acids. V was pared by 0 bases and J by 6 bases, with 12 bases between. The CDR3 DNA reads TGTGCCAGCAGCGTAGGTGGCAGAAATTATGAAAAACTGTTTTTT. Its translation is CASSVGGRNYEKLFF. Full variable domain (outside the CDR3, taken from reference TRBV9 and TRBJ1-4): DSGVTQTPKHLITATGQRVTLRCSPRSGDLSVYWYQQSLDQGLQFLIQYYNGEERAKGNILERFSAQQFPDLHSELNLSSLELGDSALYFCASSVGGRNYEKLFFGSGTQLSVL.

CDR3 amino acids: CASSRGGWEQFF. The CDR3, as DNA: TGTGCCAGCAGCAGGGGGGGATGGGAGCAGTTCTTC. The V call is TRBV9, the J call TRBJ2-1, with D perhaps matching TRBD2 (7 bases). Germline values: CDR1 SGDLS, CDR2 YYNGEE. The CDR3 is 12 residues long. The V end was cut by 4 bases, the J end by 10 bases, with 12 bases between. The whole variable domain, filled in from reference TRBV9 and TRBJ2-1, reads DSGVTQTPKHLITATGQRVTLRCSPRSGDLSVYWYQQSLDQGLQFLIQYYNGEERAKGNILERFSAQQFPDLHSELNLSSLELGDSALYFCASSRGGWEQFFGPGTRLTVL.

J is TRBJ2-1 and V is TRBV7-2; a weak D match, TRBD2 (5 bases). Trimming took 4 bases from V and 3 from J, leaving 7 bases between them. The CDR3 is 13 amino acids. Germline CDR1 is SGHTA and CDR2 is FQGNSA. Here the CDR3 DNA reads TGTGCCAGCAGCTCAGACTACTACAATGAGCAGTTCTTC. Translation gives CASSSDYYNEQFF.

This clone showed up just once. The rearrangement links TRBV2 to TRBJ1-5; tentatively, D is TRBD1 (5 bases). Germline lookup yields CDR1 SNHLY and CDR2 FYNNEI. The CDR3 length is 15 residues. V was cut by 4 bases and J by 6 bases, with 16 bases left in between. CDR3 DNA: TGTGCCAGCAGTGCTGGGGCAGGGATAGCTCAGCCCCAGCATTTT. Its protein is CASSAGAGIAQPQHF.

This clone appeared a single time. This sequence joins TRBV30 and TRBJ1-2, with 7 bases aligning to TRBD1. Germline V gene data show CDR1 as GTSNPN and CDR2 as SVGIG (reference sequence). This CDR3 spans 13 amino acids. V lost 5 bases, J lost 7 bases, and 10 bases stayed unmatched. The CDR3 region is CAWAGQESVGYTF. The DNA of the CDR3 is TGTGCCTGGGCCGGACAGGAATCGGTTGGCTACACCTTC.

This clone was detected only a few times. The chain has TRBV28 and TRBJ1-2; possibly TRBD1 for D (5 bases). CDR1 and CDR2 (germline): MDHEN, SYDVKM. V was clipped by 6 bases and J by 4 bases, with 12 bases between them. This CDR3 is built from 13 residues. The CDR3 is CASRGEGLYGYTF. DNA of the CDR3: TGTGCCAGCAGGGGGGAGGGTCTCTATGGCTACACCTTC.

This clone has just one count. The V call is TRBV18, the J call TRBJ2-1; 8 positions agree with TRBD2. V lost 8 bases to trimming and J lost 2 bases; unmatched junction nucleotides: 8. Germline-derived CDR1 and CDR2 are KGHSH and LQKENI. The CDR3 consists of 15 residues. This chain's CDR3 is CASTPSAGAYNEQFF. CDR3 coding DNA: TGTGCCAGCACCCCTTCAGCGGGAGCCTACAATGAGCAGTTCTTC.

V usage is TRBV27 and J usage is TRBJ1-2; 7 bases line up with TRBD1. There are 16 residues in the CDR3. The V gene's germline CDR1 is MNHEY and CDR2 SMNVEV (reference sequence). J gave up 2 bases and V 9 bases, and 15 bases lay outside the gene matches. CDR3 coding DNA: TGTGCCAGAGTGGGACAGCCCGGGTATTTGAACTATGGCTACACCTTC. Protein: CARVGQPGYLNYGYTF.

The chain uses TRBV5-1 and TRBJ2-5, with 8 nucleotides matching TRBD1. The CDR3 loop spans 14 amino acids. V shed 1 base and J 1 base; nucleotides not matched to a gene: 0. Looked up from germline, CDR1 is SGHRS and CDR2 is YFSETQ. The CDR3 sequence: CASSLTGGQETQYF. The CDR3 bases are TGCGCCAGCAGCTTGACAGGGGGCCAAGAGACCCAGTACTTC.

The chain links TRBV25-1 to TRBJ2-7, with D tentatively TRBD1 (6 bases). Germline CDR1 is MGHDK and CDR2 is SYGVNS. Trimming pared 4 bases from V and 0 bases from J, leaving 13 bases between. This CDR3 region has 15 residues. The CDR3 loop is CASSVVKTGSYEQYF. The CDR3 DNA reads as TGTGCCAGCAGTGTCGTGAAGACAGGCTCCTACGAGCAGTACTTC.

The rearrangement links TRBV7-6 to TRBJ2-5; TRBD1 matches at 7 bases. The junction had 6 bases not matched to a gene; V was cut back by 6 bases and J by 2 bases. This CDR3 spans 14 amino acids. CDR1 and CDR2 (germline): SGHVS, FNYEAQ. CDR3 DNA: TGTGCCAGCAGGTACGGGACAGCGCAAGAGACCCAGTACTTC. Protein product: CASRYGTAQETQYF.

J is TRBJ1-1 and V is TRBV28, with D possibly being TRBD1 (6 bases). In germline, CDR1 is MDHEN, CDR2 SYDVKM. Deletions cut 4 bases from V and 3 bases from J, with 15 bases between. The CDR3 consists of 15 residues. The CDR3, as DNA: TGTGCCAGCAGTTATTGGGCAGACAGGTACACTGAAGCTTTCTTT. It specifies CASSYWADRYTEAFF.

The chain is built from TRBV18 and TRBJ1-5; no firm D call. Per the germline V gene, CDR1 is KGHSH and CDR2 is LQKENI. There are 15 residues in the CDR3. Trimming took off 4 bases at V and 12 bases at J, with 22 bases between the two ends. The CDR3 DNA is TGTGCCAGCTCACGGGGAGCTCCTCGCTCCCAGAACCAGCATTTT. Amino acids: CASSRGAPRSQNQHF.

V and J are TRBV6-6 and TRBJ2-2, with 8 bases identical to TRBD1. V was clipped by 7 bases and J by 6 bases; unmatched bases: 10. CDR1 is MNHNY and CDR2 is SVGAGI in the germline V gene (reference sequence). The CDR3 has 15 amino acids. CDR3 nucleotides: TGTGCCAGCACCAACAGGGGGTTGAAGGCCGGGGAGCTGTTTTTT. Translation: CASTNRGLKAGELFF.

This rearrangement joins TRBV28 to TRBJ1-5, with D maybe TRBD1 (6 bases). CDR3 size: 14 residues. V lost 2 bases to trimming and J lost 5 bases, with 10 bases between them. The V gene's germline CDR1 is MDHEN and CDR2 SYDVKM. The CDR3 reads CASSLGQPHQPQHF. The CDR3 DNA is TGTGCCAGCAGTTTAGGACAGCCACATCAGCCCCAGCATTTT.

The chain has TRBV4-1 and TRBJ2-1; 8 bases align to TRBD2. Germline lookup yields CDR1 MGHRA and CDR2 YSYEKL. The J segment lost 9 bases and the V segment lost 7 bases, leaving 11 bases of the junction unmatched. CDR3 length: 14 residues. The chain's CDR3 is CASTSRGSGAEQFF. CDR3 nucleotide sequence: TGCGCCAGCACCTCCCGGGGTAGCGGGGCTGAGCAGTTCTTC.